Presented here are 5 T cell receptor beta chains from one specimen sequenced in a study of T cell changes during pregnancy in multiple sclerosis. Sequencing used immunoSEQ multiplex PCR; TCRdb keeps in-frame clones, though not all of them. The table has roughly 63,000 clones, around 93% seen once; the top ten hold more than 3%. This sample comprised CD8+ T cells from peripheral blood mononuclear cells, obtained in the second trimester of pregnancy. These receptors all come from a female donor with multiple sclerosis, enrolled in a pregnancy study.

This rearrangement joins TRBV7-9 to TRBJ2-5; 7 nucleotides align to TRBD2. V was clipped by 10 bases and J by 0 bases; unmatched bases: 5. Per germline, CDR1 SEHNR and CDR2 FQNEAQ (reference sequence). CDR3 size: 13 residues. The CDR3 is CATRRGDQETQYF. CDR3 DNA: TGTGCCACCCGTCGGGGGGACCAAGAGACCCAGTACTTC.

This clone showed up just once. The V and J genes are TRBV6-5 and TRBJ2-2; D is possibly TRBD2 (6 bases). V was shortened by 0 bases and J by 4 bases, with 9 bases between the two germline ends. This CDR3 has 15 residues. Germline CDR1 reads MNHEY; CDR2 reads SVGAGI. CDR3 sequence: CASSYSFSGTGELFF. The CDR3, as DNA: TGTGCCAGCAGTTACTCGTTTAGCGGCACCGGGGAGCTGTTTTTT.

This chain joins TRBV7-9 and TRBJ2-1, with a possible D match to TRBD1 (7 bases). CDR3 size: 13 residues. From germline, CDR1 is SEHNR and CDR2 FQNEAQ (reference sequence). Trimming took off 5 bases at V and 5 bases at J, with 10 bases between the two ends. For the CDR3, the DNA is TGTGCCAGCAGCCGCGGGACAGACAATGAGCAGTTCTTC. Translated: CASSRGTDNEQFF.

The CDR3 loop is CATSQGAAYEQYF. CDR3 nucleotide sequence: TGTGCCACCAGCCAGGGGGCAGCCTACGAGCAGTACTTC. This chain uses TRBV15 with TRBJ2-7, with TRBD1 matching 8 bases. CDR3 size: 13 residues. Germline V gene lookup returns CDR1 LNHNV and CDR2 YYDKDF (reference sequence). V lost 5 bases and J lost 2; bases outside the gene matches: 2.

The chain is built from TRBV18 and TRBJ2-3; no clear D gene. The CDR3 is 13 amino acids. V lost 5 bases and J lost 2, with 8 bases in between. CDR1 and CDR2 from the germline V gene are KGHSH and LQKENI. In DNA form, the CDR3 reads TGTGCCAGCTCAGCGGAAATCACAGATACGCAGTATTTT. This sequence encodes CASSAEITDTQYF.